Listed below are T cell receptor beta chains from one sample, sequenced in a study of patients and donors after allogeneic stem cell transplantation. Using its own MiXCR run on the RT-PCR reads, TCRdb lists one record per CDR3 protein. This repertoire shows about 160,000 distinct CDR3 sequences, about 30% found once; its top ten account for around 3.2%. Material for sequencing was blood, either unsorted or a sorted T cell fraction (not recorded which). The receptors were gathered from a human donor who was either an allogeneic HSCT recipient or a stem cell or donor lymphocyte infusion donor (not recorded which). It is not recorded whose cells these are; they may come from a transplant donor. Each CDR3 is given with its conserved first and last residue. D genes are given only for firm matches. The size field is filled for only some rows; it gives once, few, many or a size class.

clone size	D gene	V gene	J gene	CDR3 protein	CDR3 DNA
-	-	TRBV28	TRBJ1-6	CASSLTDPRSPLHF	TGTGCCAGCAGTTTAACGGACCCTAGGTCACCCCTCCACTTT
many	-	TRBV7-8	TRBJ1-5	CASSTDSGPWGQPQHF	TGTGCCAGCAGCACGGACTCGGGACCCTGGGGTCAGCCCCAGCATTTT
-	-	TRBV28	TRBJ1-5	CASQGARWLHQPQHF	TGTGCCAGCCAGGGTGCTAGATGGCTCCATCAGCCCCAGCATTTT
many	-	TRBV4-1	TRBJ1-5	CASSQGLPNQPQHF	TGCGCCAGCAGCCAGGGACTCCCCAATCAGCCCCAGCATTTT
-	-	TRBV5-1	TRBJ1-2	CASSFTVWESGGGYTF	TGCGCCAGCAGCTTTACCGTCTGGGAATCGGGAGGTGGCTACACCTTC
-	-	TRBV29-1	TRBJ1-1	CSVPGLRGTEAFF	TGCAGCGTTCCCGGTTTGAGGGGAACTGAAGCTTTCTTT
few	-	TRBV6-2/TRBV6-3	TRBJ2-1	CAVSSYNEQFF	TGTGCCGTTTCCTCCTACAATGAGCAGTTCTTC
-	TRBD2	TRBV29-1	TRBJ2-5	CSVESGGRETQYF	TGCAGCGTTGAATCGGGGGGGCGAGAGACCCAGTACTTC
-	-	TRBV10-3	TRBJ2-7	CAIRYRASSYEQYF	TGTGCCATCAGATACAGGGCCAGCTCCTACGAGCAGTACTTC
few	-	TRBV6-2/TRBV6-3	TRBJ2-1	CASSTQLWDEQFF	TGTGCCAGCAGTACCCAACTCTGGGATGAGCAGTTCTTC
few	-	TRBV7-8	TRBJ1-3	CASSSTVSSGNTIYF	TGTGCCAGCAGCTCGACAGTCAGCTCTGGAAACACCATATATTTT
few	-	TRBV4-2	TRBJ1-1	CASSQESTANTEAFF	TGTGCCAGCAGCCAAGAGAGTACGGCGAACACTGAAGCTTTCTTT
-	TRBD1	TRBV12-3/TRBV12-4	TRBJ1-2	CASSPRWTGSNYGYTF	TGTGCCAGCAGTCCTAGGTGGACAGGTTCGAACTATGGCTACACCTTC
-	-	TRBV7-2	TRBJ2-5	CASSLAQGLEKTQYF	TGTGCCAGCAGCTTAGCGCAGGGGCTCGAGAAGACCCAGTACTTC
many	TRBD1	TRBV5-1	TRBJ1-4	CASRLETGATNEKLFF	TGCGCCAGCAGACTAGAAACAGGGGCAACTAATGAAAAACTGTTTTTT
few	-	TRBV15	TRBJ1-3	CATSRLSGNTIYF	TGTGCCACCAGCCGACTCTCTGGAAACACCATATATTTT
-	-	TRBV18	TRBJ2-1	CASSPSDRSHNEQFF	TGTGCCAGCTCACCCTCGGATAGGAGTCACAATGAGCAGTTCTTC
-	-	TRBV4-1	TRBJ2-1	CASSPTGRPYPPSSYNEQFF	TGCGCCAGCAGCCCAACGGGGCGACCATATCCTCCAAGCTCCTACAATGAGCAGTTCTTC
few	TRBD1	TRBV28	TRBJ1-2	CASSGFDRGRGGYTF	TGTGCCAGCTCCGGTTTCGACAGGGGGCGAGGTGGCTACACCTTC
few	-	TRBV20-1	TRBJ2-7	CSGEGISGPFSYEQYF	TGCAGTGGCGAGGGAATTAGCGGCCCTTTTTCCTACGAGCAGTACTTC
-	-	TRBV12-3/TRBV12-4	TRBJ2-3	CASSLEGSADTQYF	TGTGCCAGCAGTTTGGAAGGGAGTGCAGATACGCAGTATTTT
-	-	TRBV29-1	TRBJ2-1	CSVGRLDSYNEQFF	TGCAGCGTGGGCCGACTAGACTCCTACAATGAGCAGTTCTTC
few	TRBD1	TRBV7-9	TRBJ2-7	CASSFGTVLYEQYF	TGTGCCAGCAGCTTCGGGACAGTCCTCTACGAGCAGTACTTC
-	-	TRBV12-3/TRBV12-4	TRBJ1-2	CASSRGGSSYGYTF	TGTGCCAGCAGTCGGGGGGGAAGCTCCTATGGCTACACCTTC
-	-	TRBV7-6	TRBJ2-5	CASSLLTTYQETQYF	TGTGCCAGCAGCCTCCTGACAACGTACCAAGAGACCCAGTACTTC
-	-	TRBV7-9	TRBJ1-3	CASSPSLFSGNTIYF	TGTGCCAGCAGCCCAAGTCTCTTCTCTGGAAACACCATATATTTT
-	-	TRBV5-5	TRBJ1-5	CASSFVGNQPQHF	TGTGCCAGCAGCTTTGTAGGGAATCAGCCCCAGCATTTT
-	TRBD2	TRBV6-2/TRBV6-3	TRBJ2-1	CASSYPAGGPANEQFF	TGTGCCAGCAGTTACCCGGCGGGAGGGCCTGCCAATGAGCAGTTCTTC
-	TRBD1	TRBV9	TRBJ2-5	CASSVGGGRTGSQETQYF	TGTGCCAGCAGCGTAGGAGGGGGCCGGACAGGGTCCCAAGAGACCCAGTACTTC
-	-	TRBV7-9	TRBJ2-5	CASSSHPEGETQYF	TGTGCCAGCAGCTCTCACCCGGAAGGGGAGACCCAGTACTTC
many	-	TRBV28	TRBJ2-1	CASNSLYNEQFF	TGTGCCTCCAACTCACTTTACAATGAGCAGTTCTTC
-	TRBD1	TRBV12-3/TRBV12-4	TRBJ1-1	CASSSGQGLTEAFF	TGTGCCAGCAGTTCCGGACAGGGGCTCACTGAAGCTTTCTTT
-	TRBD2	TRBV6-2/TRBV6-3	TRBJ2-1	CASSYSKGLAGDEQFF	TGTGCCAGCAGTTACTCGAAGGGACTAGCGGGAGACGAGCAGTTCTTC
-	TRBD2	TRBV12-3/TRBV12-4	TRBJ2-3	CASSPREADTQYF	TGTGCCAGCAGTCCCCGGGAGGCAGATACGCAGTATTTT
-	-	TRBV18	TRBJ2-1	CASSPQERSNEQFF	TGTGCCAGCTCACCACAGGAGCGGTCCAATGAGCAGTTCTTC
-	-	TRBV27	TRBJ1-3	CASSGHTGNTIYF	TGTGCCAGCAGCGGACACACTGGAAACACCATATATTTT
many	TRBD1	TRBV20-1	TRBJ1-5	CSVGQGAGQPQHF	TGCAGTGTAGGACAGGGGGCAGGGCAGCCCCAGCATTTT
once	-	TRBV4-1	TRBJ2-3	CASSQGTARGSQYF	TGCGCCAGCAGCCAGGGGACCGCAAGGGGTTCGCAGTATTTT
-	-	TRBV7-2	TRBJ2-1	CASSLIGEQFF	TGTGCCAGCAGCTTGATCGGTGAGCAGTTCTTC
many	-	TRBV27	TRBJ1-5	CASSSSIQGYADQPQHF	TGTGCCAGCAGTTCCTCCATACAAGGTTATGCGGATCAGCCCCAGCATTTT
-	TRBD2	TRBV4-3	TRBJ2-3	CASSQASGGRDTQYF	TGCGCCAGCAGCCAAGCTAGCGGGGGGCGAGATACGCAGTATTTT
-	-	TRBV4-1	TRBJ1-1	CASSQRGGTEAFF	TGCGCCAGCAGCCAAAGAGGGGGAACTGAAGCTTTCTTT
few	TRBD1	TRBV19	TRBJ1-2	CASTRTGPYGYTF	TGTGCCAGTACCAGGACAGGACCTTATGGCTACACCTTC
few	-	TRBV18	TRBJ1-1	CASSQGQNTEAFF	TGTGCCAGCTCACAGGGGCAGAACACTGAAGCTTTCTTT
-	TRBD1	TRBV6-1	TRBJ2-7	CASRTGTGALYEQYF	TGTGCCAGCAGGACCGGGACAGGGGCCCTCTACGAGCAGTACTTC
few	-	TRBV30	TRBJ1-2	CAWNVIQRGAF	TGTGCCTGGAACGTCATACAGCGGGGCGCCTTC
-	TRBD1	TRBV27	TRBJ1-2	CASSLWTGDGYTF	TGTGCCAGCAGTTTATGGACAGGGGACGGCTACACCTTC
many	-	TRBV5-1	TRBJ1-4	CASSRYNNEKLFF	TGCGCCAGCAGCCGGTACAACAATGAAAAACTGTTTTTT
-	-	TRBV12-3/TRBV12-4	TRBJ1-1	CASSFMGGQEAFF	TGTGCCAGCAGTTTCATGGGGGGCCAGGAAGCTTTCTTT
few	-	TRBV7-9	TRBJ1-4	CASSSGLRRKLFF	TGTGCCAGCAGCTCTGGATTAAGGAGGAAACTGTTTTTT
-	-	TRBV27	TRBJ2-5	CASSFQSKRQWAKKTQYF	TGTGCCAGCAGTTTTCAGTCTAAGCGGCAATGGGCCAAAAAGACCCAGTACTTC
-	-	TRBV5-1	TRBJ2-4	CASSLAQGEENIQYF	TGCGCCAGCAGCTTGGCCCAAGGAGAAGAAAACATTCAGTACTTC